This TCR beta chain was recovered during a study of T cell responses to AZD1222 COVID-19 vaccine. Overall study results and limits: Repertoires were collected only later (after the peak T cell response had occurred). Increased Spike-specific TCR breadth and depth were observed after two AZD1222 doses. Spike-wide coverage was observed for vaccine-associated CD4 TCRs, with dominant responses at 160-218 and 743-854. It should be noted that donors were predominantly white British and more often female, and clonal diversity was possibly underestimated.

Data came from immunoSEQ multiplex PCR; TCRdb stores just in-frame clones and leaves some out. The data hold about 120,000 clones, with approximately 85% observed a single time. With respect to this clone: Its antigen is not known.

The CDR3 extends over 15 amino acids. The receptor's source is an adult in good health. V and J are TRBV7-5 and TRBJ2-1; no check of the table's D call, TRBD2, against the DNA was made. TRBV7-5 is flagged as a pseudogene. The sample was peripheral blood, taken on day 0 of AZD1222 vaccination. The CDR3 region is CVRIISGAHVNEQFF. The CDR3 coding sequence is TGTGTCAGAATCATTAGCGGGGCCCATGTCAATGAGCAGTTCTTC.